This T cell receptor beta chain was recorded in a study of read filtering for tumor transcriptome and immune sequencing. Turning to the study itself: DNase treatment preceded whole-transcriptome library preparation.

About this clonotype: Its target is not known. Relative to the germline gene, one junction end is altered; a read error may explain this.

The length of the CDR3 is 15 residues. In germline, CDR1 is DFQATT, CDR2 SNEGSKA (reference sequence). Study-level results: Dropping single-read clonotypes raised IR-seq and RNA-seq shared-clonotype correlation. The CD138-negative fraction was mixed bone marrow immune cells, not pure T cells.

The library was built from about 400 ng RNA with molecular barcoded adaptors for alpha/delta and beta/gamma chains. TCRdb ran MiXCR on the reads and lists one entry per CDR3 protein. Of roughly 41,000 distinct CDR3 sequences detected, roughly an eighth appear once; the ten largest clones hold more than 30%. Sequencing input: a population of CD138-negative cells sorted from bone marrow. This chain connects TRBV20-1 to TRBJ2-3, with 8 nucleotides matching TRBD1. This receptor was taken from a donor older than 35 with multiple myeloma. For the CDR3, the DNA is TGCAGTGCTAGAGGTCAGGGGGCTAGCACAGATACACAGTATTTT. This translates into CSARGQGASTDTQYF.